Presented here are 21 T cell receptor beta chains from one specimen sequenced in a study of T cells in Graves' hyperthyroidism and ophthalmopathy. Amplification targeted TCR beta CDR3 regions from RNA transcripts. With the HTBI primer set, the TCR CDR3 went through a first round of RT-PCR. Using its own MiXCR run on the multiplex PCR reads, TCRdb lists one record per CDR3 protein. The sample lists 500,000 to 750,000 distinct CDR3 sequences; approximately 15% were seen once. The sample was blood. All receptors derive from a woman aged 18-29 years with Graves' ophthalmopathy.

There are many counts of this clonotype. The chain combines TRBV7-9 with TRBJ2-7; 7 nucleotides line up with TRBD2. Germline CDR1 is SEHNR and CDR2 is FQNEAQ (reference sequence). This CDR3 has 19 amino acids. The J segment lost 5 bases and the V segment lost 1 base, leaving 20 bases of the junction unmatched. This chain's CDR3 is CASSLGVVAGMREGHEQYF. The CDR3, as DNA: TGTGCCAGCAGCTTAGGTGTGGTGGCAGGCATGAGGGAGGGCCACGAGCAGTACTTC.

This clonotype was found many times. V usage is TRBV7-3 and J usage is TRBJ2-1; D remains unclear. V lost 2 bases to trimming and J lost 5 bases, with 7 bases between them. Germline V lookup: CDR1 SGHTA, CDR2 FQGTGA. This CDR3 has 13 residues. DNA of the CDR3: TGTGCCAGCAGCTTAGGTCCGGACAATGAGCAGTTCTTC. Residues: CASSLGPDNEQFF.

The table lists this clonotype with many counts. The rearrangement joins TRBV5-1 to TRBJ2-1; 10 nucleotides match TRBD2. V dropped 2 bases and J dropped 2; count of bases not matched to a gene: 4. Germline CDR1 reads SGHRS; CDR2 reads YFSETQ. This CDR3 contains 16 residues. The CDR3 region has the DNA TGCGCCAGCAGCTTTTCTAGCGGGAGTACCTACAATGAGCAGTTCTTC. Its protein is CASSFSSGSTYNEQFF.

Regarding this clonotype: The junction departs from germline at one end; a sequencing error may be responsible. CDR3 DNA sequence: TGTGCCGGCAGCTTAAGTTACGAGCAGTACTTC. Translation gives CAGSLSYEQYF. The chain is built from TRBV7-9 and TRBJ2-7; D unclear. The CDR3 has 11 amino acids. Germline loops: CDR1 SEHNR, CDR2 FQNEAQ (reference sequence). The full variable domain, in which reference TRBV7-9 and TRBJ2-7 provide the parts outside the CDR3, is DTGVSQNPRHKITKRGQNVTFRCDPISEHNRLYWYRQTLGQGPEFLTYFQNEAQLEKSRLLSDRFSAERPKGSFSTLEIQRTEQGDSAMYLCAGSLSYEQYFGPGTRLTVT.

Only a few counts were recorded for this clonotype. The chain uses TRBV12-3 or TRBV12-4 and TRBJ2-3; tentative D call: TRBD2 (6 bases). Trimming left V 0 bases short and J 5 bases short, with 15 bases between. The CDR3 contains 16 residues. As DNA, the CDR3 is TGTGCCAGCAGTTTAGCTGGTACGGGAGTTAAAGATACGCAGTATTTT. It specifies CASSLAGTGVKDTQYF.

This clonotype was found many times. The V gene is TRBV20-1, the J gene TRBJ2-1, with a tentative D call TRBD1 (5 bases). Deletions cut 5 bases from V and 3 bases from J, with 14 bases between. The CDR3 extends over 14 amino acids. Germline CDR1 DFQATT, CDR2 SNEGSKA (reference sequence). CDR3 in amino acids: CSAEGALRYNEQFF. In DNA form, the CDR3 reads TGCAGTGCTGAAGGGGCACTGCGCTACAATGAGCAGTTCTTC.

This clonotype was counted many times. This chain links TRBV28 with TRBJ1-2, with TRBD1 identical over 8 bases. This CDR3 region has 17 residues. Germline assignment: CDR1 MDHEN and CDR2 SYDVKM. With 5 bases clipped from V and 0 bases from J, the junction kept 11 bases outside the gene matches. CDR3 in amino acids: CASSPHLGTGPNYGYTF. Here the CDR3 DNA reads TGTGCCAGCAGTCCGCATTTAGGGACAGGTCCTAACTATGGCTACACCTTC.

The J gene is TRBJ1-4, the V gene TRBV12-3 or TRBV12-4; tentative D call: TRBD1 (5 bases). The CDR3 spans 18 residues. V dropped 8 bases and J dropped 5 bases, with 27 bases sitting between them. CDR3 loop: CASQGPLGQAHLNEKLFF. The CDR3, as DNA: TGTGCCAGCCAGGGACCACTGGGGCAGGCCCACCTAAATGAAAAACTGTTTTTT.

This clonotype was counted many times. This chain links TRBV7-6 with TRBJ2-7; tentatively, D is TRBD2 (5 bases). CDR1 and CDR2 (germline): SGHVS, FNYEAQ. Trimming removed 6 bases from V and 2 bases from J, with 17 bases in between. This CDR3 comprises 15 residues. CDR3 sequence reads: CASSRTPGWAYEQYF. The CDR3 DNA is TGTGCCAGCAGTAGAACCCCGGGGTGGGCCTACGAGCAGTACTTC.

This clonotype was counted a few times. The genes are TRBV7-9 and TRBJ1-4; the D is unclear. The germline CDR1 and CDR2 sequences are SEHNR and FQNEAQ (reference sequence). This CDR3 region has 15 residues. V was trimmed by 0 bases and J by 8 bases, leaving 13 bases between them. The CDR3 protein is CASSLAPDWEEKLFF. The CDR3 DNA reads TGTGCCAGCAGCTTAGCCCCTGACTGGGAAGAAAAACTGTTTTTT.

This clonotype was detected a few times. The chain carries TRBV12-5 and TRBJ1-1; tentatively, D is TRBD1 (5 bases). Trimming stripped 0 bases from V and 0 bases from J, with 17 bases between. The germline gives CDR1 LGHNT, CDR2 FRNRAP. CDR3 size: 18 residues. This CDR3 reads CASGLVLGQGTMNTEAFF. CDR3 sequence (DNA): TGTGCTAGTGGTTTGGTACTGGGGCAGGGCACTATGAACACTGAAGCTTTCTTT.

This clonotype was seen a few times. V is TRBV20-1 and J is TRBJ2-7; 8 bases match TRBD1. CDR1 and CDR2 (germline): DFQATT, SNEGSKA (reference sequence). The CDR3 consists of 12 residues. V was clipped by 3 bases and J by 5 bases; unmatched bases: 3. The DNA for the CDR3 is TGCAGTGCTAGGGACAGGGAGGACGAGCAGTACTTC. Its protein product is CSARDREDEQYF.

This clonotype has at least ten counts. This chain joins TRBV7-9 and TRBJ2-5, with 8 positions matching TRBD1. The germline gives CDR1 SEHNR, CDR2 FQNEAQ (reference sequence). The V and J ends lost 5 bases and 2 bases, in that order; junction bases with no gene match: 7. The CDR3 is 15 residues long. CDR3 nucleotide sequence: TGTGCCAGCAGCAAAAACCGGGACAGGCAAGAGACCCAGTACTTC. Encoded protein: CASSKNRDRQETQYF.

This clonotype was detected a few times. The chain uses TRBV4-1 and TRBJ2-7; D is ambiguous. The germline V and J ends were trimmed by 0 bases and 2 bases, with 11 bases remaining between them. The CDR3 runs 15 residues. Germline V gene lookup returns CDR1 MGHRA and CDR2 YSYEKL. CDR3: CASSQDGIRAYEQYF. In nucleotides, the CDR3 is TGCGCCAGCAGCCAAGACGGCATAAGGGCCTACGAGCAGTACTTC.

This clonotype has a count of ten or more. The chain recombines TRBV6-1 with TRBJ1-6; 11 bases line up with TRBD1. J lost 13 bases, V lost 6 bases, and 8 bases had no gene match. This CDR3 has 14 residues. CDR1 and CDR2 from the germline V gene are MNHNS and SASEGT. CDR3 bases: TGTGCCAGCAGACGGGGACAGGGGGTTGGCCCCCTCCACTTT. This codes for CASRRGQGVGPLHF.

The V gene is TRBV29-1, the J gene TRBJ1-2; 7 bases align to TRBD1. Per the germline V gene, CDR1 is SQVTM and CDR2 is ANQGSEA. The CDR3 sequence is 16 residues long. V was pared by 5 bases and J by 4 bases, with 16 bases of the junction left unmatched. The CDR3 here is CSVPALFVRGAYGYTF. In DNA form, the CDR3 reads TGCAGCGTTCCAGCCCTATTTGTCAGGGGGGCCTATGGCTACACCTTC.

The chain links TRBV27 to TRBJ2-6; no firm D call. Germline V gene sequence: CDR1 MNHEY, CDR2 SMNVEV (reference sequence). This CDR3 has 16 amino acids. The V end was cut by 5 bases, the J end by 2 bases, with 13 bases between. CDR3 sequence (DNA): TGTGCCAGCAGTCCATCCAGCTATACTGGGGCCAACGTCCTGACTTTC. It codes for CASSPSSYTGANVLTF.

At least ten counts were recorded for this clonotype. CDR3: CATSDAPMSGRAGETQYF. CDR3 sequence (DNA): TGTGCCACCAGTGATGCCCCTATGAGTGGGAGGGCCGGGGAGACCCAGTACTTC. The chain carries TRBV24-1 and TRBJ2-5; 7 bases match TRBD2. The ends lost 3 bases at V and 5 bases at J; junction bases unmatched: 17. The CDR3 length is 18 residues. Germline values: CDR1 KGHDR, CDR2 SFDVKD.

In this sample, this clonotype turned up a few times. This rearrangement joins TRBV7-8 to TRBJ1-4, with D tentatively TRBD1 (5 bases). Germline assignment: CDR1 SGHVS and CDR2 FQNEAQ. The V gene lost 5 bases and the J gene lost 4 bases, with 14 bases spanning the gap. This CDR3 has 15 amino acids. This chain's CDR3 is CASSTLGVFNEKLFF. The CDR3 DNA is TGTGCCAGCAGCACCCTAGGGGTCTTTAATGAAAAACTGTTTTTT.

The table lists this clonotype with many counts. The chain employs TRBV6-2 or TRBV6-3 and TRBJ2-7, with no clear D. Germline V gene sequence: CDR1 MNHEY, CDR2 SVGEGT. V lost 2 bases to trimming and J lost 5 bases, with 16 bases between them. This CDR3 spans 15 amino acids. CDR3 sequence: CASSYPRMLHHEQYF. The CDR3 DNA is TGTGCCAGCAGTTACCCTAGGATGCTACACCACGAGCAGTACTTC.

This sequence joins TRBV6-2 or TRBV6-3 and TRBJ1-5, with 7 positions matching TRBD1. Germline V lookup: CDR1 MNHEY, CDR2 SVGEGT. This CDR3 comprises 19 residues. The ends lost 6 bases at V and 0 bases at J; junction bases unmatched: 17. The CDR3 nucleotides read TGTGCCAGCAGCCAGAGGTGGGGAGGGGGCCCTTATAGCAATCAGCCCCAGCATTTT. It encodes CASSQRWGGGPYSNQPQHF.